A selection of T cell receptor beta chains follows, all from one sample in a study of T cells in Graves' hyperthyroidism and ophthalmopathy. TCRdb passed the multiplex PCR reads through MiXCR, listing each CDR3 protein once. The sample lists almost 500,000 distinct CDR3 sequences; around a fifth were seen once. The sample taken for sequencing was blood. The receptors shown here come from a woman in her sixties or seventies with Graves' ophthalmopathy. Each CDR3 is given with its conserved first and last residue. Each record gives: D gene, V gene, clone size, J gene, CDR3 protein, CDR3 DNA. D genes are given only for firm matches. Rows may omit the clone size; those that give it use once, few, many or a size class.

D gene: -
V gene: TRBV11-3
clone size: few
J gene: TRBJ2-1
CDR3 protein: CASSLDPRGFDEQFF
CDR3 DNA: TGTGCCAGCAGCTTAGATCCCCGGGGGTTTGATGAGCAGTTCTTC

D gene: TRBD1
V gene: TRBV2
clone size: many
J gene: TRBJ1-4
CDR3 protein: CASRETGADNEKLFF
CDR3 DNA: TGTGCCAGCAGAGAGACAGGGGCAGATAATGAAAAACTGTTTTTT

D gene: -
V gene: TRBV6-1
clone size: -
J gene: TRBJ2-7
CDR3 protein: CASSERRGVLSSYEQYF
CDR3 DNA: TGTGCCAGCAGTGAACGCAGGGGGGTACTAAGCTCCTACGAGCAGTACTTC

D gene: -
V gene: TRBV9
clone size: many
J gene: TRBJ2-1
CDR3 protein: CASKGAGENNEQFF
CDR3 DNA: TGTGCCAGCAAAGGGGCTGGGGAAAACAATGAGCAGTTCTTC

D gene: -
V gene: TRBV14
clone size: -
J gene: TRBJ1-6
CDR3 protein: CASSQAGANSPLHF
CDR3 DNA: TGTGCCAGCAGCCAAGCAGGGGCCAATTCACCCCTCCACTTT

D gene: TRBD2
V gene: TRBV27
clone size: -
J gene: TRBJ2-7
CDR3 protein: CASSSRTSGTYEQYF
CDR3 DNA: TGTGCCAGCAGCTCCAGGACTAGCGGGACCTACGAGCAGTACTTC

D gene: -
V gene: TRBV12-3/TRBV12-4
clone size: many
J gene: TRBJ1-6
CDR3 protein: CASSLISYNSPLHF
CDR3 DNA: TGTGCCAGCAGTTTAATCTCCTATAATTCACCCCTCCACTTT

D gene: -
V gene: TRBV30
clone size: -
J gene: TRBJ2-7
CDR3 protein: CAWSPAGSYEQYF
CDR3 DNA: TGTGCCTGGAGTCCGGCCGGGTCCTACGAGCAGTACTTC

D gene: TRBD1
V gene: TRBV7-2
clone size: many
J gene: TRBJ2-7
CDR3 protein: CASSPGTGNYEQYF
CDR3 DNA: TGTGCCAGCAGCCCCGGGACAGGGAATTACGAGCAGTACTTC

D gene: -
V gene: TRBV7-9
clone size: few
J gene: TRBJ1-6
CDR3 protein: CASSLPQFPLHF
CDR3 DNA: TGTGCCAGCAGCTTACCGCAATTCCCCCTCCACTTT

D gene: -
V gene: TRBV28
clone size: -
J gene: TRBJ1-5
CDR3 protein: CVSSSGDHSNQPQHF
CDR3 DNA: TGTGTCAGCAGTTCCGGGGATCATAGCAATCAGCCCCAGCATTTT

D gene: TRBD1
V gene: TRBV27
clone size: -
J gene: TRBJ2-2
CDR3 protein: CASSRDRVSGELFF
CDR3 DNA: TGTGCCAGCAGTCGAGACAGGGTCTCCGGGGAGCTGTTTTTT

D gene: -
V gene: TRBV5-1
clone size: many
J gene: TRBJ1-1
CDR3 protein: CASSLGATEAFF
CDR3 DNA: TGCGCCAGCAGCTTGGGCGCGACTGAAGCTTTCTTT

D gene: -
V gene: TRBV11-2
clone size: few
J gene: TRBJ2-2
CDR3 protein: CASTYSAYTGELFF
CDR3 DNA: TGTGCCAGCACTTATAGCGCATACACCGGGGAGCTGTTTTTT

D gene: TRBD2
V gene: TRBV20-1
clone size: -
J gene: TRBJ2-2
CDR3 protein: CSATSITSGRPNPGELFF
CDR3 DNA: TGCAGTGCTACATCGATTACTAGCGGGAGGCCTAACCCCGGGGAGCTGTTTTTT

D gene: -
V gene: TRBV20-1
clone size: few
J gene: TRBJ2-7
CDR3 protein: CSARGTTSSYEQYF
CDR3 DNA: TGCAGTGCTAGAGGCACAACGAGCTCCTACGAGCAGTACTTC

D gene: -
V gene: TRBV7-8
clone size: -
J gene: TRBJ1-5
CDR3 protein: CATKGRGPDQPQHF
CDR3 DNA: TGTGCCACCAAAGGCCGGGGGCCCGATCAGCCCCAGCATTTT

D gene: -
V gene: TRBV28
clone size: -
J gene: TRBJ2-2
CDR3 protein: CASSYPRDSYFNTGELFF
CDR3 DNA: TGTGCCAGCAGTTACCCCCGGGACTCCTACTTCAACACCGGGGAGCTGTTTTTT

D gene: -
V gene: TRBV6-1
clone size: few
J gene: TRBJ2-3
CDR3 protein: CASSDGGITDTQYF
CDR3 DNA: TGTGCCAGCAGTGACGGCGGGATCACAGATACGCAGTATTTT

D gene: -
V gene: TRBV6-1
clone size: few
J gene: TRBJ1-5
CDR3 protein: CASSGGGVGNQPQHF
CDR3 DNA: TGTGCCAGCAGTGGGGGAGGGGTTGGCAATCAGCCCCAGCATTTT

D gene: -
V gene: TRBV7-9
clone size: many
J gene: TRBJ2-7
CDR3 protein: CASSSRGYEQYF
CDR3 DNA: TGTGCCAGCAGTTCTAGGGGGTACGAGCAGTACTTC

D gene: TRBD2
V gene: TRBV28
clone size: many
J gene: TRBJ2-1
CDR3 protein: CASRTSGSYNEQFF
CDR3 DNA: TGTGCCAGCAGGACTAGCGGGAGTTACAATGAGCAGTTCTTC

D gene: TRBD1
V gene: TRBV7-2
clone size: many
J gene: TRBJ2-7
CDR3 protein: CASSLEGTGGFREQYF
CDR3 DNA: TGTGCCAGCAGCTTAGAAGGGACAGGGGGGTTCCGAGAGCAGTACTTC

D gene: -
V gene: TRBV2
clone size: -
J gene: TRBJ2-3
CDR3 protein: CASSNTGRDTQYF
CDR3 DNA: TGTGCCAGCAGTAATACAGGGAGGGATACGCAGTATTTT

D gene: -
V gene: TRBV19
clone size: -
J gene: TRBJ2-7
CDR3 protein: CASSTRQEGEQYF
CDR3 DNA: TGTGCCAGTAGTACCCGACAGGAAGGGGAGCAGTACTTC

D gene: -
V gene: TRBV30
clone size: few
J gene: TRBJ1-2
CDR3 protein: CAWKSALYGYTF
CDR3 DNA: TGTGCCTGGAAGTCGGCCCTCTATGGCTACACCTTC

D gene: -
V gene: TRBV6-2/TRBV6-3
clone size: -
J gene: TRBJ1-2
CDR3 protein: CASRVLGAYGYTF
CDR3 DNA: TGTGCCAGCAGGGTCCTAGGGGCGTATGGCTACACCTTC

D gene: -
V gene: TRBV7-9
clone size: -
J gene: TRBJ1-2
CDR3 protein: CASSLDGAGALYGYTF
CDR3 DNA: TGTGCCAGCAGCTTAGACGGGGCAGGCGCCCTCTATGGCTACACCTTC

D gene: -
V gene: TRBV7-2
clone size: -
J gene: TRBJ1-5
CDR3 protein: CASSLVGTDGSNQPQHF
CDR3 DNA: TGTGCCAGCAGCTTAGTTGGCACGGACGGTAGCAATCAGCCCCAGCATTTT

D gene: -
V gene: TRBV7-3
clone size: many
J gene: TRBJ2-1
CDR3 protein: CASSLDDFRNEQFF
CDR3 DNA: TGTGCCAGCAGCTTAGACGACTTTCGGAATGAGCAGTTCTTC

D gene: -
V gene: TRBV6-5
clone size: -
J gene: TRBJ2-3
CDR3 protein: CASSYGRIDTQYF
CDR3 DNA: TGTGCCAGCAGTTACGGAAGGATAGATACGCAGTATTTT

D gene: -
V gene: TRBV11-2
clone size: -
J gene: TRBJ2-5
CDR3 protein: CASSLWQTYQETQYF
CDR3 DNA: TGTGCCAGCAGCTTATGGCAGACCTACCAAGAGACCCAGTACTTC

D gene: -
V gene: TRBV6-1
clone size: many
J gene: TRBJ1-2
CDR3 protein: CASSPYFAGEDYGYTF
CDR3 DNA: TGTGCCAGCAGTCCATACTTCGCGGGAGAGGACTATGGCTACACCTTC

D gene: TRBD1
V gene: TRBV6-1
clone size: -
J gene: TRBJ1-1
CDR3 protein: CASSHARQGLMNTEAFF
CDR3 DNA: TGTGCCAGCAGCCATGCACGACAGGGCCTAATGAACACTGAAGCTTTCTTT

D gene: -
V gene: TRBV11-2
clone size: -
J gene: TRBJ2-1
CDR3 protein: CASSFVSPDSWEQFF
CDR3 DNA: TGTGCCAGCAGCTTTGTATCGCCAGACAGTTGGGAGCAGTTCTTC

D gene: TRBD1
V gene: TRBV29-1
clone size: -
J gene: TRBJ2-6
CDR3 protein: CSAITGGTGANVLTF
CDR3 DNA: TGCAGCGCAATCACAGGGGGTACTGGGGCCAACGTCCTGACTTTC

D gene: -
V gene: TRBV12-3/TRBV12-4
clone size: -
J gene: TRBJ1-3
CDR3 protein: CASSSGTFSSGNTIYF
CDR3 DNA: TGTGCCAGCAGTTCCGGGACGTTCTCCTCTGGAAACACCATATATTTT

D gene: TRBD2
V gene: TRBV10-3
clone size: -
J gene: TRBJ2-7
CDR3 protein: CAAGTSGREEQYF
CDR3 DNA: TGTGCCGCCGGGACTAGCGGGAGAGAGGAGCAGTACTTC

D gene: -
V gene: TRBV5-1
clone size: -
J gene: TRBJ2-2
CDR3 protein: CASSSGRLNTGELFF
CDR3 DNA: TGCGCCAGCAGCTCTGGACGCCTCAACACCGGGGAGCTGTTTTTT

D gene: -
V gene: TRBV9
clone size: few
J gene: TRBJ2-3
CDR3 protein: CASSVEQGGDTQYF
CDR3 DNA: TGTGCCAGCAGCGTAGAACAGGGAGGGGATACGCAGTATTTT

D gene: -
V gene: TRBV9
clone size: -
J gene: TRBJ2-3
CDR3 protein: CASSAGGGMIFTDTQYF
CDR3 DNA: TGTGCCAGCAGCGCAGGGGGGGGGATGATTTTCACAGATACGCAGTATTTT

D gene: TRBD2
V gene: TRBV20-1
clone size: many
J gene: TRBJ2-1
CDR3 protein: CSASDHRAGDLNEQFF
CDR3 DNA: TGCAGTGCTAGCGACCACCGAGCGGGAGACCTTAATGAGCAGTTCTTC

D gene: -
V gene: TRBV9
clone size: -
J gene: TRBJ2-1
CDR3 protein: CASSVVPRLDYNEQFF
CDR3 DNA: TGTGCCAGCAGCGTAGTCCCTCGACTTGACTACAATGAGCAGTTCTTC

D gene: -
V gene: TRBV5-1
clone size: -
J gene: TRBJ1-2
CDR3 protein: CASAESQGRISHYGYTF
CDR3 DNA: TGCGCCAGCGCAGAGTCCCAGGGAAGGATTAGCCACTATGGCTACACCTTC

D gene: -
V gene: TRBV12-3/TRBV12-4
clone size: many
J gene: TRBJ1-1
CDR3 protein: CASSLGWTEAFF
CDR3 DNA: TGTGCCAGCAGTTTAGGGTGGACTGAAGCTTTCTTT

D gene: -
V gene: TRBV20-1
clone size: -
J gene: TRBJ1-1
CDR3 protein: CSARSGSSTEAFF
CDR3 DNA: TGCAGTGCTAGATCAGGGTCCAGCACTGAAGCTTTCTTT

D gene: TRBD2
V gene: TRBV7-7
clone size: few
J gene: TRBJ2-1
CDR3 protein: CASSQGTSEYNEQFF
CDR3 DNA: TGTGCTAGCAGCCAGGGGACTAGCGAGTACAATGAGCAGTTCTTC

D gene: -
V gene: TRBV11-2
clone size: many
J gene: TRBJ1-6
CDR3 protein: CASSLGDRANSPLHF
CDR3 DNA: TGTGCCAGCAGCTTAGGAGATAGGGCTAATTCACCCCTCCACTTT

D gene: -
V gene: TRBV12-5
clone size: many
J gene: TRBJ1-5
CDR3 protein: CASGLDRRGMFSNQPQHF
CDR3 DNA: TGTGCTAGTGGTTTGGACCGACGGGGGATGTTTAGCAATCAGCCCCAGCATTTT

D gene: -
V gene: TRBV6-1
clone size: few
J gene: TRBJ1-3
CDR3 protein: CASSYGRPNSGNTIYF
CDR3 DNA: TGTGCCAGCAGTTATGGCAGGCCGAACTCTGGAAACACCATATATTTT

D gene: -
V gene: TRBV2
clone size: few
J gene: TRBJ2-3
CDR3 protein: CASSVNYGATDTQYF
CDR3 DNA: TGTGCCAGCAGTGTGAATTATGGGGCCACAGATACGCAGTATTTT

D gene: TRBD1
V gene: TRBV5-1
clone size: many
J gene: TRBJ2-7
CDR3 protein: CASSFGQGPYEQYF
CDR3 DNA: TGCGCCAGCAGCTTCGGACAGGGTCCCTACGAGCAGTACTTC

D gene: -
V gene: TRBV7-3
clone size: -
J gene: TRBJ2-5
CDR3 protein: CASSQDYQETQYF
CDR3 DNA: TGTGCCAGCAGCCAGGACTATCAAGAGACCCAGTACTTC

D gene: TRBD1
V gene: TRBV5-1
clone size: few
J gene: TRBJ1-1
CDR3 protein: CASRRTQGMMDTEAFF
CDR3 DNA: TGCGCCAGCAGACGGACACAGGGGATGATGGACACTGAAGCTTTCTTT

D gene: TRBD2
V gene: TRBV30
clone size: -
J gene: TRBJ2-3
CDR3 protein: CAWRSPREITDTQYF
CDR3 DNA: TGTGCCTGGAGATCCCCGCGGGAGATCACAGATACGCAGTATTTT

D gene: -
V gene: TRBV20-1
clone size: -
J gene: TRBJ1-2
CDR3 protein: CSASAETSNYGYTF
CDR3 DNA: TGCAGTGCTAGCGCAGAGACCTCGAACTATGGCTACACCTTC